The 19 T cell receptor beta chains listed next were all sequenced from one sample in a study of T cell responses to AZD1222 COVID-19 vaccine. The method was immunoSEQ multiplex PCR; TCRdb's version includes in-frame clones alone and lacks a portion of them. Here the sample spans approximately 84,000 clones, approximately 88% being singletons. The specimen comprised peripheral blood, sampled on day 0 of AZD1222 vaccination. The source of these receptors is an adult in good health.

This chain connects TRBV6-2 or TRBV6-3 to TRBJ1-5; D is uncertain. Germline CDR1 MNHEY, CDR2 SVGEGT. The CDR3 is made up of 14 amino acids. Trimming stripped 6 bases from V and 1 base from J, with 10 bases between. DNA for the CDR3: TGTGCCAGCAGCCCCCAACCGAGCAATCAGCCCCAGCATTTT. It codes for CASSPQPSNQPQHF.

The sample holds a few counts of this clone. The same CDR3 can be traced to other DNA sequences in this sample. The rearrangement uses TRBV19 and TRBJ2-7; perhaps TRBD1 as D (6 bases). CDR1 is LNHDA, CDR2 SQIVND, per germline (reference sequence). The CDR3 extends over 12 amino acids. Trimming removed 5 bases from V and 2 bases from J, with 7 bases in between. The CDR3 nucleotides read TGTGCCAGTAGTCCAGGGGCCTACGAGCAGTACTTC. Its translation: CASSPGAYEQYF.

The V gene is TRBV20-1, the J gene TRBJ2-3, with 7 bases aligning to TRBD2. Germline assignment: CDR1 DFQATT and CDR2 SNEGSKA (reference sequence). V shed 6 bases and J 2 bases; nucleotides not matched to a gene: 14. This CDR3 contains 16 residues. CDR3 in DNA: TGCAGTGCCAGTAGGGGTAGCGGGTTACTCACAGATACGCAGTATTTT. Its protein product is CSASRGSGLLTDTQYF.

The V and J genes are TRBV12-3 or TRBV12-4 and TRBJ1-2, with no clear D. This CDR3 contains 12 residues. Trimming removed 6 bases at V and 7 bases at J, with 12 bases between. CDR3 residues: CASRYGPSGYTF. CDR3 sequence (DNA): TGTGCCAGCAGATACGGGCCCTCTGGCTACACCTTC.

This chain joins TRBV6-2 or TRBV6-3 and TRBJ2-3; TRBD2 aligns across 14 bases. Trimming removed 2 bases from V and 11 bases from J; junction bases left unmatched: 9. CDR3 length: 16 residues. The germline V gene encodes CDR1 MNHEY and CDR2 SVGEGT. CDR3 sequence: CASSYLGTSGSGKQYF. The CDR3, as DNA: TGTGCCAGCAGTTACCTCGGGACTAGCGGGAGCGGGAAGCAGTATTTT.

This chain connects TRBV6-4 to TRBJ2-2; unclear D gene. Trimming took 3 bases from V and 3 from J, leaving 8 bases between them. Germline V CDR1 and CDR2: MRHNA, SNTAGT. This CDR3 has 14 residues. This CDR3 is CASSDGPDTGELFF. The CDR3 DNA sequence: TGTGCCAGCAGTGATGGGCCGGACACCGGGGAGCTGTTTTTT.

The rearrangement links TRBV29-1 to TRBJ1-1; TRBD1 might be the D (5 bases). The CDR3 is 13 residues long. V lost 6 bases and J lost 4, with 15 bases in between. Germline V gene data show CDR1 as SQVTM and CDR2 as ANQGSEA. The CDR3 sequence: CSVQLPGLTEAFF. CDR3 sequence (DNA): TGCAGCGTCCAGCTCCCAGGGCTCACTGAAGCTTTCTTT.

V usage is TRBV7-9 and J usage is TRBJ2-4; TRBD2 matches 8 bases. V lost 5 bases, J lost 1 base, and 4 bases stayed unmatched. Germline values: CDR1 SEHNR, CDR2 FQNEAQ (reference sequence). The CDR3 has 15 amino acids. CDR3 residues: CASSGLAEAKNIQYF. In DNA, the CDR3 is TGTGCCAGCAGCGGACTAGCAGAGGCCAAAAACATTCAGTACTTC.

The chain carries TRBV4-3 and TRBJ1-2, with 7 bases lining up with TRBD1. Germline CDR1 LGHNA, CDR2 YSLEER. Trimming removed 0 bases from V and 3 bases from J; junction bases left unmatched: 4. The CDR3 has 15 residues. The CDR3 DNA reads as TGCGCCAGCAGCCAAGATTGGACAGGTGACTATGGCTACACCTTC. It specifies CASSQDWTGDYGYTF.

V usage is TRBV5-1 and J usage is TRBJ2-1; D may be TRBD2 (6 bases). Germline V gene data show CDR1 as SGHRS and CDR2 as YFSETQ. The CDR3 is made up of 13 amino acids. Trimming took 3 bases from V and 9 from J, leaving 13 bases between them. CDR3 region: CASSWREASEQFF. DNA of the CDR3: TGCGCCAGCAGCTGGAGGGAGGCGAGTGAGCAGTTCTTC.

The chain combines TRBV2 with TRBJ1-5; the D gene is possibly TRBD1 (6 bases). The ends were cut back, 3 bases at V and 4 bases at J, with 16 bases in the middle. Per the germline V gene, CDR1 is SNHLY and CDR2 is FYNNEI. This CDR3 is 16 amino acids long. CDR3 nucleotides: TGTGCCAGCAGTGACGGAAGGGGGTCTCGGAATCAGCCCCAGCATTTT. Translation gives CASSDGRGSRNQPQHF.

This sequence joins TRBV4-2 and TRBJ1-2; TRBD1 matches at 8 bases. The V segment lost 2 bases and the J segment 1 base; nucleotides outside the gene matches: 6. CDR3 length: 16 residues. CDR1 and CDR2 from the germline V gene are LGHNA and YNFKEQ. The CDR3: CASSQTTGGVNYGYTF. The CDR3 region has the DNA TGTGCCAGCAGCCAAACTACAGGGGGAGTTAACTATGGCTACACCTTC.

The chain recombines TRBV6-6 with TRBJ2-7; perhaps TRBD1 as D (8 bases). V lost 5 bases, J lost 4 bases, and 15 bases lay in between. Germline V gene data show CDR1 as MNHNY and CDR2 as SVGAGI (reference sequence). The CDR3 sequence is 14 residues long. CDR3 DNA: TGTGCCAGCAGTGACGGACAGGGAGGGTACGAGCAGTACTTC. Translated, it gives CASSDGQGGYEQYF.

The gene calls are TRBV10-3 and TRBJ2-6; 12 nucleotides agree with TRBD2. Looked up from germline, CDR1 is ENHRY and CDR2 is SYGVKD. There are 24 residues in the CDR3. The J segment lost 3 bases and the V segment lost 3 bases, leaving 24 bases of the junction unmatched. The CDR3 spells CAISDHVSPTGTSGRAGGANVLTF. The CDR3 region has the DNA TGTGCCATCAGTGACCACGTCAGCCCGACGGGGACTAGCGGGCGAGCAGGTGGGGCCAACGTCCTGACTTTC.

The chain is built from TRBV27 and TRBJ2-5, with D unresolved. Germline CDR1 and CDR2: MNHEY and SMNVEV (reference sequence). Trimming removed 6 bases from V and 0 bases from J, with 8 bases in between. CDR3 size: 13 residues. CDR3 DNA: TGTGCCAGCAGCCTCGGCCACCAAGAGACCCAGTACTTC. Its translation: CASSLGHQETQYF.

The rearrangement uses TRBV11-2 and TRBJ1-1; the match to TRBD1 covers 11 bases. J was trimmed by 5 bases and V by 3 bases; bases with no gene match: 5. The CDR3 is 15 residues long. CDR1 SGHAT and CDR2 FQNNGV come from the germline V gene. CDR3 nucleotides: TGTGCCAGCAGCTTTTCCGGGACAGGGGGAACTGAAGCTTTCTTT. It encodes CASSFSGTGGTEAFF.

The chain has TRBV3-1 (or the pseudogene TRBV3-2) and TRBJ2-3, with 8 nucleotides matching TRBD2. V shed 4 bases, J shed 5 bases, and the junction held 2 bases outside the gene matches. This CDR3 has 13 amino acids. Germline assignment: CDR1 LGHDT and CDR2 YNNKEL (reference sequence). CDR3 nucleotides: TGTGCCAGCAGCCGGCTAGCGGGAGATACGCAGTATTTT. Its translation: CASSRLAGDTQYF.

The chain combines TRBV18 with TRBJ1-4; a possible D gene is TRBD1 (5 bases). Trimming cost V 0 bases and J 8 bases, with 13 bases left between them. The germline CDR1 and CDR2 sequences are KGHSH and LQKENI. The CDR3 sequence is 15 residues long. CDR3 residues: CASSPPSRDGEKLFF. Written as DNA, the CDR3 is TGTGCCAGCTCACCACCGAGCAGGGATGGAGAAAAACTGTTTTTT.

For the CDR3, the DNA is TGTGCCATCAGTGAAGGACCAACCGCCGGGGAGCTGTTTTTT. Translating gives CAISEGPTAGELFF. The chain carries TRBV10-3 and TRBJ2-2; no reliable D call. This CDR3 region has 14 residues. Trimming removed 3 bases from V and 6 bases from J, with 11 bases in between. The germline V gene has CDR1 ENHRY and CDR2 SYGVKD.